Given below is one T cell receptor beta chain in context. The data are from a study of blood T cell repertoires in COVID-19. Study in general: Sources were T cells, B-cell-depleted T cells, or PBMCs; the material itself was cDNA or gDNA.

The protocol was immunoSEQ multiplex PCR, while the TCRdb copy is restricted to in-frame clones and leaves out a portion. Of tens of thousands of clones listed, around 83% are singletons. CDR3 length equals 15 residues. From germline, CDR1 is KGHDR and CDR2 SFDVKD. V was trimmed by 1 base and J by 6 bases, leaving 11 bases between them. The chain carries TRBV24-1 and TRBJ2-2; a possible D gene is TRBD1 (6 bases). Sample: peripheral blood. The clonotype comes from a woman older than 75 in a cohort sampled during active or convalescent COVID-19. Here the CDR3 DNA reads TGTGCCACCAGTGATTTAGGGACAAAGGCCGGGGAGCTGTTTTTT. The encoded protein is CATSDLGTKAGELFF.